The 4 T cell receptor beta chains below were found in one sample sequenced in a study of spatial heterogeneity in lung cancer. The time point denotes: blood at routine non-recurrence follow-up after resection. In TCRdb, the 5' RACE reads were re-called with MiXCR into one record per CDR3 protein. The table shows approximately 93,000 distinct CDR3 sequences, with around 19% occurring only once. The sequenced sample was PBMCs, obtained at follow-up. These receptors were collected from a male donor with early-stage non-small cell lung cancer.

J is TRBJ2-3 and V is TRBV5-5, with 9 nucleotides matching TRBD1. CDR3 size: 15 residues. V gave up 1 base and J gave up 8 bases; unmatched junction bases: 8. The germline V gene encodes CDR1 SGHKS and CDR2 YYEKEE (reference sequence). The CDR3, as DNA: TGTGCCAGCAGCTTGACCGGACAGGGGCGAGGTACGCAGTATTTT. It specifies CASSLTGQGRGTQYF.

This clonotype was seen a handful of times. The chain links TRBV11-1 to TRBJ2-1; TRBD2 might be the D (6 bases). Trimming cost V 5 bases and J 1 base, with 15 bases left between them. Germline CDR1 and CDR2: SGHAT and FQDESV (reference sequence). This CDR3 has 16 amino acids. The CDR3 sequence is CASSVEGLRSYNEQFF. CDR3 DNA sequence: TGTGCCAGCAGCGTGGAGGGGTTGCGTTCCTACAATGAGCAGTTCTTC.

This clonotype was counted once. The gene calls are TRBV30 and TRBJ1-1; no clear D gene. The CDR3 consists of 12 residues. Between the trimmed V and J ends, which lost 3 bases and 6 bases, there was a span of 11 bases. From germline, CDR1 is GTSNPN and CDR2 SVGIG (reference sequence). Here the CDR3 DNA reads TGTGCCTGGAGACAGACCGGGTCTGAAGCTTTCTTT. This codes for CAWRQTGSEAFF.

The chain employs TRBV5-1 and TRBJ1-6; possible D gene TRBD1, 5 bases. The germline V gene has CDR1 SGHRS and CDR2 YFSETQ. Trimming pared 4 bases from V and 8 bases from J, leaving 19 bases between. This CDR3 region has 16 residues. DNA of the CDR3: TGCGCCAGCAGCCCATCGGGCCAGGGTATAGATTCACCCCTCCACTTT. Protein product: CASSPSGQGIDSPLHF.